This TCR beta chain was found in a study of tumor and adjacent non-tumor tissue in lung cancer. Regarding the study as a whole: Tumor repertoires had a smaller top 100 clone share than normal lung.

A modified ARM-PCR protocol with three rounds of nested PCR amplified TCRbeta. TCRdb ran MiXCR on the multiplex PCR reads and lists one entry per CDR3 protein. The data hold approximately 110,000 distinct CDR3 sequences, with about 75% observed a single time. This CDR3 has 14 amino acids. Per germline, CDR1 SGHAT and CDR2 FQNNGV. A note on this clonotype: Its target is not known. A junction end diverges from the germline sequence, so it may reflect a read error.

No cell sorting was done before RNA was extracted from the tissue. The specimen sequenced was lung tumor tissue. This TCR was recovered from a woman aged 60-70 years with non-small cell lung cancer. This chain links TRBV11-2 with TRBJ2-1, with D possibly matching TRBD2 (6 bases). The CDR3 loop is CASCFSGSYNEQFF. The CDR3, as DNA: TGTGCCAGCTGCTTTAGCGGTTCCTACAACGAGCAGTTCTTC.